The 12 T cell receptor beta chains below come from one sample, sequenced in a study of molecular identifiers for immune sequencing clone quantification. TCRdb re-called the PCR reads through MiXCR, storing one row per CDR3 protein. Of about 500,000 distinct CDR3 sequences listed, 20% to 25% are singletons. Sequenced: naive CD8+ T cells from blood, with Jurkat cell RNA spiked in. Subset given: FACS-sorted CD8+CD4-CCR7+CD45RA+ naive T cells. All receptors come from a human donor in good health. Some libraries in this study had Jurkat cell RNA spiked in.

This clonotype was found a few times. The chain joins TRBV12-3 or TRBV12-4 to TRBJ2-5, with 9 bases identical to TRBD2. This CDR3 region has 16 residues. Trimming at V came to 3 bases and at J to 1 base, leaving 6 bases not matched to a gene. As DNA, the CDR3 is TGTGCCAGCAGTTTGTTTACTAGCGGGCTCCAAGAGACCCAGTACTTC. It specifies CASSLFTSGLQETQYF.

The sample holds many counts of this clonotype. J is TRBJ2-7 and V is TRBV24-1, with D unresolved. This CDR3 is 15 amino acids long. V shed 3 bases and J shed 0 bases, with 11 bases lying between them. In germline, CDR1 is KGHDR, CDR2 SFDVKD. This CDR3 reads CATSDPARSSYEQYF. Written as DNA, the CDR3 is TGTGCCACCAGTGATCCAGCCCGGAGCTCCTACGAGCAGTACTTC.

The chain links TRBV27 to TRBJ2-3, with 7 bases lining up with TRBD2. There are 17 residues in the CDR3. Germline V CDR1 and CDR2: MNHEY, SMNVEV (reference sequence). The V segment lost 5 bases and the J segment 2 bases; nucleotides outside the gene matches: 13. The CDR3: CASSPVGVSGSTDTQYF. The CDR3 nucleotides are TGTGCCAGCAGTCCAGTAGGGGTTAGCGGGTCCACAGATACGCAGTATTTT.

Only a few counts were recorded for this clonotype. The chain couples TRBV5-5 to TRBJ2-1, with 7 positions matching TRBD1. The V segment lost 3 bases and the J segment 9 bases; nucleotides outside the gene matches: 15. The V gene's germline CDR1 is SGHKS and CDR2 YYEKEE (reference sequence). This CDR3 is 16 amino acids long. This chain's CDR3 is CASSSVTGPMIVEQFF. The CDR3 bases are TGTGCCAGCAGCTCCGTGACAGGGCCCATGATCGTTGAGCAGTTCTTC.

The V call is TRBV2, the J call TRBJ1-1, with D perhaps matching TRBD1 (5 bases). The CDR3 has 14 amino acids. Between the trimmed V and J ends, which lost 1 base and 1 base, there was a span of 7 bases. Per the germline V gene, CDR1 is SNHLY and CDR2 is FYNNEI. The chain's CDR3 is CASSEEGENTEAFF. The CDR3 nucleotides read TGTGCCAGCAGTGAAGAAGGGGAGAACACTGAAGCTTTCTTT. The full variable domain, with the rest looked up from reference TRBV2 and TRBJ1-1, is EPEVTQTPSHQVTQMGQEVILRCVPISNHLYFYWYRQILGQKVEFLVSFYNNEISEKSEIFDDQFSVERPDGSNFTLKIRSTKLEDSAMYFCASSEEGENTEAFFGQGTRLTVV.

In this sample, this clonotype turned up a few times. The rearrangement links TRBV18 to TRBJ2-3; D call uncertain. This CDR3 spans 13 amino acids. V was cut by 2 bases and J by 1 base, with 4 bases left in between. CDR1 is KGHSH, CDR2 LQKENI, per germline. The chain's CDR3 is CASSPFGTDTQYF. The CDR3 DNA reads TGTGCCAGCTCACCATTCGGCACAGATACGCAGTATTTT.

This clonotype was recorded many times. The genes are TRBV4-3 and TRBJ1-1; D perhaps matches TRBD1 (6 bases). Germline-derived CDR1 and CDR2 are LGHNA and YSLEER. Trimming took 0 bases from V and 2 from J, leaving 16 bases between them. The CDR3 runs to 17 residues. CDR3 loop: CASSQDQITGLNTEAFF. In nucleotides, the CDR3 is TGCGCCAGCAGCCAAGATCAAATCACAGGGTTAAACACTGAAGCTTTCTTT.

The chain recombines TRBV29-1 with TRBJ2-7, with unresolved D. This CDR3 is built from 11 residues. V was pared by 6 bases and J by 4 bases, with 10 bases between. Looked up from germline, CDR1 is SQVTM and CDR2 is ANQGSEA. In nucleotides, the CDR3 is TGCAGCGTCTATGACGGATACGAGCAGTACTTC. This translates into CSVYDGYEQYF.

This clonotype appeared a few times. The chain is built from TRBV19 and TRBJ1-1; D is uncertain. The CDR3 runs 12 residues. The germline CDR1 and CDR2 sequences are LNHDA and SQIVND (reference sequence). The V end lost 9 bases, the J end lost 0 bases, and 8 bases lay between the germline ends. The CDR3 bases are TGTGCCAGCGGTGAACTGAACACTGAAGCTTTCTTT. Translated: CASGELNTEAFF. Full variable domain (rest looked up from reference TRBV19 and TRBJ1-1): DGGITQSPKYLFRKEGQNVTLSCEQNLNHDAMYWYRQDPGQGLRLIYYSQIVNDFQKGDIAEGYSVSREKKESFPLTVTSAQKNPTAFYLCASGELNTEAFFGQGTRLTVV.

This chain connects TRBV6-5 to TRBJ2-3; 8 bases align to TRBD1. After removal of 7 bases from V and 5 bases from J, the junction contained 5 bases not matched to a gene. The CDR3 has 13 residues. The germline gives CDR1 MNHEY, CDR2 SVGAGI. CDR3 protein: CASMSRGQDTQYF. The CDR3 region has the DNA TGTGCCAGCATGAGCAGGGGGCAAGATACGCAGTATTTT.

The chain joins TRBV20-1 to TRBJ1-1; D not resolved. V shed 0 bases and J shed 0 bases, with 17 bases lying between them. This CDR3 contains 17 residues. Per germline, CDR1 DFQATT and CDR2 SNEGSKA (reference sequence). The CDR3 loop reads CSARDSVFRAMNTEAFF. CDR3 nucleotides: TGCAGTGCTAGAGATTCCGTCTTCCGGGCCATGAACACTGAAGCTTTCTTT.

This rearrangement joins TRBV5-6 to TRBJ2-2, with a tentative D call TRBD2 (7 bases). In germline, CDR1 is SGHDT, CDR2 YYEEEE. The CDR3 runs 14 residues. Trimming removed 7 bases at V and 4 bases at J, with 14 bases between. CDR3 nucleotides: TGTGCCAGCCGAGGGGGGGGGCCCACCGGGGAGCTGTTTTTT. Protein sequence: CASRGGGPTGELFF.